Below, 25 T cell receptor beta chains from the same sample are listed, as sequenced in a study of T cell repertoires in cytomegalovirus infection. Their antigen targets remain unknown. One entry per CDR3 protein results from TCRdb running MiXCR on the reads. This table has about 310,000 distinct CDR3 sequences, approximately 25% appearing once. This specimen consisted of cultured PBMCs, obtained from culture after CMV antigen stimulation. Receptor source: a human donor in good health (CMV status not recorded). Some clones in this sample may be carry-over from other donors' samples.

The table lists this clonotype with a few counts. The chain employs TRBV10-2 and TRBJ2-7, with D perhaps matching TRBD1 (6 bases). Trimming left V 6 bases short and J 1 base short, with 13 bases between. The CDR3 totals 14 residues. CDR1 is WSHSY, CDR2 SAAADI, per germline. The CDR3: CASREYRVSYEQYF. Written as DNA, the CDR3 is TGCGCCAGCAGAGAATACAGGGTGTCCTACGAGCAGTACTTC.

This clonotype was detected a few times. The CDR3, as DNA: TGTGCCAGCAGCTTACGATCTTTCGGGACAGGGGTTTCCTACGAGCAGTACTTC. Residues: CASSLRSFGTGVSYEQYF. The J gene is TRBJ2-7, the V gene TRBV7-2; 10 bases line up with TRBD1. V lost 2 bases, J lost 1 base, and 11 bases stayed unmatched. There are 18 residues in the CDR3. CDR1 and CDR2 (germline): SGHTA, FQGNSA.

This clonotype was counted at least ten times. The chain joins TRBV7-2 to TRBJ2-1, with D perhaps TRBD2 (7 bases). The germline gives CDR1 SGHTA, CDR2 FQGNSA. Trimming cost V 5 bases and J 7 bases, with 12 bases left between them. This CDR3 contains 13 residues. CDR3 sequence reads: CASSPKGGNEQFF. CDR3 coding DNA: TGTGCCAGCAGCCCCAAGGGGGGGAATGAGCAGTTCTTC. The entire variable domain, with the rest obtained from reference TRBV7-2 and TRBJ2-1, is as follows: GAGVSQSPSNKVTEKGKDVELRCDPISGHTALYWYRQSLGQGLEFLIYFQGNSAPDKSGLPSDRFSAERTGGSVSTLTIQRTQQEDSAVYLCASSPKGGNEQFFGPGTRLTVL.

The CDR3 here is CSARRPSTPLALQFF. The CDR3 bases are TGCAGTGCTAGACGCCCCTCGACCCCACTAGCCTTGCAGTTCTTC. This sequence joins TRBV20-1 and TRBJ2-1; D is possibly TRBD2 (6 bases). The V gene's germline CDR1 is DFQATT and CDR2 SNEGSKA (reference sequence). The CDR3 has 15 residues. V was shortened by 2 bases and J by 12 bases, with 23 bases between the two germline ends.

The sample holds a few counts of this clonotype. The V call is TRBV7-6, the J call TRBJ2-1, with unresolved D. The ends were cut back, 5 bases at V and 6 bases at J, with 17 bases in the middle. The germline CDR1 and CDR2 sequences are SGHVS and FNYEAQ. The CDR3 has 15 amino acids. CDR3 sequence: CASSHPWARTNEQFF. The CDR3 DNA sequence: TGTGCCAGCAGCCACCCCTGGGCTAGAACCAATGAGCAGTTCTTC.

This chain joins TRBV7-9 and TRBJ1-4; the D is unclear. Germline loops: CDR1 SEHNR, CDR2 FQNEAQ (reference sequence). V lost 5 bases and J lost 10, with 14 bases in between. The CDR3 is 13 residues long. The CDR3 here is CASSEVGGGKLFF. The CDR3 nucleotides read TGTGCCAGCAGCGAGGTCGGTGGTGGAAAACTGTTTTTT.

This clonotype was seen a handful of times. This chain joins TRBV6-1 and TRBJ2-7, with D tentatively TRBD1 (5 bases). Trimming took off 4 bases at V and 1 base at J, with 8 bases between the two ends. Germline-derived CDR1 and CDR2 are MNHNS and SASEGT. The CDR3 spans 13 residues. The CDR3 is CASSAGKSYEQYV. Written as DNA, the CDR3 is TGTGCCAGCAGTGCAGGGAAGTCCTACGAGCAGTACGTC.

This chain joins TRBV11-3 and TRBJ2-1; perhaps TRBD1 as D (6 bases). CDR3 length equals 17 residues. Germline-derived CDR1 and CDR2 are SGHNT and YENEEA. Trimming took off 5 bases at V and 1 base at J, with 18 bases between the two ends. CDR3 DNA sequence: TGTGCCAGCAGCCCTCGGACGGGACAACCTTCCTACAATGAGCAGTTCTTC. It codes for CASSPRTGQPSYNEQFF.

In this sample, this clonotype turned up many times. This chain connects TRBV20-1 to TRBJ1-1; 7 bases map to TRBD1. Germline V lookup: CDR1 DFQATT, CDR2 SNEGSKA (reference sequence). This CDR3 contains 13 residues. V shed 2 bases, J shed 5 bases, and the junction held 5 bases outside the gene matches. The CDR3 DNA reads TGCAGTGCTAGACCCCCAGGGGGAACTGAAGCTTTCTTT. Translated: CSARPPGGTEAFF.

This chain links TRBV6-6 with TRBJ1-1; D remains ambiguous. The CDR3 spans 12 residues. In germline, CDR1 is MNHNY, CDR2 SVGAGI (reference sequence). With 5 bases removed from V and 5 bases from J, the gap between germline ends came to 9 bases. CDR3 loop: CASSRQVTEAFF. The CDR3 DNA is TGTGCCAGCAGTCGGCAGGTTACTGAAGCTTTCTTT.

The sample holds a few counts of this clonotype. Here the CDR3 DNA reads TGTGCCAGTGGGCGGGAGACCCAGTACTTC. It is translated as CASGRETQYF. The chain carries TRBV7-2 and TRBJ2-5; no firm D call. V was cut by 9 bases and J by 5 bases, with 7 bases left in between. The germline V gene has CDR1 SGHTA and CDR2 FQGNSA. CDR3 size: 10 residues. Using reference TRBV7-2 and TRBJ2-5 for the parts outside the CDR3, the full variable domain is GAGVSQSPSNKVTEKGKDVELRCDPISGHTALYWYRQSLGQGLEFLIYFQGNSAPDKSGLPSDRFSAERTGGSVSTLTIQRTQQEDSAVYLCASGRETQYFGPGTRLLVL.

The V call is TRBV15, the J call TRBJ2-2; 9 bases match TRBD2. Germline V gene sequence: CDR1 LNHNV, CDR2 YYDKDF (reference sequence). Germline trimming cut 7 bases from V and 1 base from J; bases unmatched to any gene: 4. This CDR3 is built from 15 residues. Here the CDR3 reads CATKSTSGNTGELFF. The DNA for the CDR3 is TGTGCCACCAAGTCGACTAGCGGGAACACCGGGGAGCTGTTTTTT.

There are a few counts of this clonotype. The V call is TRBV5-1, the J call TRBJ2-1; D not resolved. This CDR3 region has 14 residues. V lost 1 base, J lost 5 bases, and 10 bases lay in between. From germline, CDR1 is SGHRS and CDR2 YFSETQ. The CDR3 protein is CASSLNLGNNEQFF. The DNA for the CDR3 is TGCGCCAGCAGCTTGAACTTAGGTAACAATGAGCAGTTCTTC.

This clonotype has a single count. The junction shows a germline mismatch at one end, possibly a read error. The chain combines TRBV9 with TRBJ1-1; no definite D call. In germline, CDR1 is SGDLS, CDR2 YYNGEE. This CDR3 region has 14 residues. For the CDR3, the DNA is TGTGACAGCAGCAAGAAATGGGGAAACACTGAAGCTTTCTTT. Translating it yields CDSSKKWGNTEAFF.

The rearrangement links TRBV6-2 or TRBV6-3 to TRBJ2-7; D is ambiguous. Looked up from germline, CDR1 is MNHEY and CDR2 is SVGEGT. This CDR3 contains 12 residues. The germline V and J ends were trimmed by 7 bases and 5 bases, with 12 bases remaining between them. The CDR3 bases are TGTGCCAGCACCTTAGGGCGTAACGAGCAGTACTTC. It is translated as CASTLGRNEQYF.

This sequence joins TRBV28 and TRBJ1-1; no clear D. Germline CDR1 reads MDHEN; CDR2 reads SYDVKM. CDR3 length: 12 residues. Trimming left V 2 bases short and J 11 bases short, with 12 bases between. The CDR3 sequence is CASSLGWKEAFF. CDR3 bases: TGTGCCAGCAGTTTAGGGTGGAAAGAGGCTTTCTTT.

This chain links TRBV2 with TRBJ2-5, with 13 bases identical to TRBD2. V dropped 4 bases and J dropped 1; count of bases not matched to a gene: 9. The length of the CDR3 is 18 residues. Germline lookup yields CDR1 SNHLY and CDR2 FYNNEI. CDR3 residues: CASSGGRGLAGSQETQYF. In DNA, the CDR3 is TGTGCCAGCAGTGGGGGACGGGGACTAGCGGGATCCCAAGAGACCCAGTACTTC.

The genes are TRBV28 and TRBJ2-7; maybe TRBD2 (5 bases). The CDR3 totals 13 residues. The germline V and J ends were trimmed by 5 bases and 3 bases, with 11 bases remaining between them. Germline CDR1 MDHEN, CDR2 SYDVKM. The CDR3 coding sequence is TGTGCCAGCAGTGGGTCGGGGAACTACGAGCAGTACTTC. Protein product: CASSGSGNYEQYF.

CDR3 DNA sequence: TGTGCCAGCAGCCCCTCCGTGTACTCCTACAATGAGCAGTTCTTC. This encodes CASSPSVYSYNEQFF. The chain recombines TRBV7-9 with TRBJ2-1; no definite D call. CDR3 length: 15 residues. V was shortened by 5 bases and J by 0 bases, with 11 bases between the two germline ends. Germline assignment: CDR1 SEHNR and CDR2 FQNEAQ (reference sequence). The whole variable domain, remainder taken from reference TRBV7-9 and TRBJ2-1, is DTGVSQNPRHKITKRGQNVTFRCDPISEHNRLYWYRQTLGQGPEFLTYFQNEAQLEKSRLLSDRFSAERPKGSFSTLEIQRTEQGDSAMYLCASSPSVYSYNEQFFGPGTRLTVL.

The rearrangement joins TRBV6-2 or TRBV6-3 to TRBJ1-5; D may be TRBD1 (5 bases). With 6 bases removed from V and 7 bases from J, the gap between germline ends came to 16 bases. The germline V gene has CDR1 MNHEY and CDR2 SVGEGT. The CDR3 contains 14 residues. The DNA of the CDR3 is TGTGCCAGCAGCCACTCGGGCAGGGTGCAGCCCCAGCATTTT. Protein: CASSHSGRVQPQHF.

CDR3 DNA sequence: TGTGCCAGCAGTTATTTGGCGGGAGGGCCGGCCGGCGAGCAGTACGTC. Protein: CASSYLAGGPAGEQYV. This chain links TRBV6-2 or TRBV6-3 with TRBJ2-7; the match to TRBD2 covers 9 bases. Germline values: CDR1 MNHEY, CDR2 SVGEGT. The CDR3 is made up of 16 amino acids. After removal of 3 bases from V and 6 bases from J, the junction contained 12 bases not matched to a gene.

The chain employs TRBV27 and TRBJ1-1; 9 bases align to TRBD1. Germline CDR1 reads MNHEY; CDR2 reads SMNVEV (reference sequence). V lost 6 bases and J lost 7; bases outside the gene matches: 6. The CDR3 has 13 amino acids. In nucleotides, the CDR3 is TGTGCCAGCAGCCTCTGGACAGGGGTTGAAGCTTTCTTT. Translating it yields CASSLWTGVEAFF.

The V call is TRBV7-6, the J call TRBJ2-7; possibly TRBD1 for D (6 bases). The CDR3 length is 14 residues. V was shortened by 5 bases and J by 4 bases, with 15 bases between the two germline ends. Germline CDR1 reads SGHVS; CDR2 reads FNYEAQ. The CDR3: CASSESGDLYEQYF. CDR3 in DNA: TGTGCCAGCAGCGAATCAGGGGACCTATACGAGCAGTACTTC.

The rearrangement links TRBV2 to TRBJ1-1; no reliable D call. The CDR3 contains 12 residues. The germline CDR1 and CDR2 sequences are SNHLY and FYNNEI. V was trimmed by 1 base and J by 11 bases, leaving 11 bases between them. Here the CDR3 DNA reads TGTGCCAGCAGTGAAGATAGGGCAAAGGCTTTCTTT. Translating gives CASSEDRAKAFF.

The chain uses TRBV5-4 and TRBJ1-6, with a possible D match to TRBD1 (5 bases). The CDR3 has 14 residues. V shed 0 bases and J shed 10 bases, with 11 bases lying between them. CDR1 SGHNT and CDR2 YYREEE come from the germline V gene (reference sequence). CDR3 sequence: CASSLEQVASPLHF. The CDR3 DNA follows: TGTGCCAGCAGCTTGGAACAGGTGGCCTCACCCCTCCACTTT.